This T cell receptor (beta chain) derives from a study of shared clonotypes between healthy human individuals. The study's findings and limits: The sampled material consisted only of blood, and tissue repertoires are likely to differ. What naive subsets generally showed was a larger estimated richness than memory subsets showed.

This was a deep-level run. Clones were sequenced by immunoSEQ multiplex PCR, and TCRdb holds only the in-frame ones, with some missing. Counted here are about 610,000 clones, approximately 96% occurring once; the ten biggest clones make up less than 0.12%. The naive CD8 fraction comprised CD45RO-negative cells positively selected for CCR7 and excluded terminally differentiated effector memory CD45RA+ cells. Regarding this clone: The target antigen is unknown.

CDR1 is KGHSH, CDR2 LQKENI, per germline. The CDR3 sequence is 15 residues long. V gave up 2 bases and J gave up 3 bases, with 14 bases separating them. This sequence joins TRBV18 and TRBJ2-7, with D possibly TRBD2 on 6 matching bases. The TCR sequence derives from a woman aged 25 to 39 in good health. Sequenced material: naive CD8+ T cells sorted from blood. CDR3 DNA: TGTGCCAGCTCACCATGGATAGCGGAAGACTACGAGCAGTACTTC. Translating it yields CASSPWIAEDYEQYF.